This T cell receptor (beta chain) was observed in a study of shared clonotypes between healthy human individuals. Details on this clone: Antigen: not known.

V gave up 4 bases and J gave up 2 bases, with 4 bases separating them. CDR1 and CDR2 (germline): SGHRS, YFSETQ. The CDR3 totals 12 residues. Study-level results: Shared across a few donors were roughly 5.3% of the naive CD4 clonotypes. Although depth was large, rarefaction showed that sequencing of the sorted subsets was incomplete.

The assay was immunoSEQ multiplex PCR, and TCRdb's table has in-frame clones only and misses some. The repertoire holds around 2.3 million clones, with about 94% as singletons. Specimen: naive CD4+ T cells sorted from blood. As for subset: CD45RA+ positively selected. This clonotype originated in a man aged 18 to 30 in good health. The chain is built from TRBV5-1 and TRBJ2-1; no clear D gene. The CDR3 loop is CASSDTYNEQFF. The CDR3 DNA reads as TGCGCCAGCAGCGACACCTACAATGAGCAGTTCTTC.